This TCR beta chain was recovered during a study of T cell repertoires in cytomegalovirus infection. Looking at the study overall: Shared public TCR beta signatures pointed to both CMV infection and a matching HLA type. Study-level results: The ex vivo response was dominated by HLA-C-restricted CMV-specific TCR beta clonotypes.

The CDR3 runs to 13 residues. Germline V gene data show CDR1 as DFQATT and CDR2 as SNEGSKA (reference sequence). The germline V and J ends were trimmed by 1 base and 1 base, with 7 bases remaining between them. One entry per CDR3 protein, called by TCRdb with MiXCR from the reads. The sample includes 150,000 to 180,000 distinct CDR3 sequences, roughly a quarter of them seen just once. Comment on this clonotype: Its antigen is as yet unknown.

The sequence was obtained from a human donor in good health (CMV status not recorded). Some clones in this sample may be carry-over from other donors' samples. This chain uses TRBV20-1 with TRBJ2-5; D possibly corresponds to TRBD1 (6 bases). Sequenced material: PBMCs. The chain's CDR3 is CSARGTAQETQYF. The CDR3, as DNA: TGCAGTGCTAGAGGGACAGCCCAAGAGACCCAGTACTTC.